The 32 T cell receptor beta chains given below trace back to one sample, sequenced in a study of prognosis after radiotherapy for stage I lung cancer. Multiplex PCR in two rounds served to amplify TCR beta CDR3 from genomic DNA. Used in first-round PCR were primers specific to each TRBV and TRBJ gene. One entry per CDR3 protein results from TCRdb running MiXCR on the multiplex PCR reads. The data show around 29,000 distinct CDR3 sequences, roughly 46% seen once. The sequences come from PBMCs, collected before or after stereotactic body radiation therapy (not recorded which). The receptors were gathered from a donor aged 50 or older with non-small cell lung cancer.

This clonotype is labeled medium-sized. This chain joins TRBV6-1 and TRBJ2-7; 10 bases agree with TRBD1. Trimming took 3 bases from V and 2 from J; bases not matched to a gene: 4. The CDR3 extends over 15 amino acids. Germline CDR1 reads MNHNS; CDR2 reads SASEGT. CDR3 loop: CASSETGQGTYEQYF. The CDR3 nucleotides read TGTGCCAGCAGTGAGACGGGACAGGGGACCTACGAGCAGTACTTC.

The sample holds many counts of this clonotype. The CDR3 nucleotides read TGCGCCAGCAGCTACGGTCTCTCTGGAAACACCATATATTTT. It yields the protein CASSYGLSGNTIYF. The V gene is TRBV5-1, the J gene TRBJ1-3, with D unresolved. The germline gives CDR1 SGHRS, CDR2 YFSETQ. The CDR3 totals 14 residues. The V and J ends lost 3 bases and 0 bases respectively, with 7 bases between them.

Ten or more counts support this clonotype. The chain is built from TRBV25-1 and TRBJ1-6; tentative D call: TRBD1 (5 bases). Trimming took off 6 bases at V and 10 bases at J, with 16 bases between the two ends. Germline V lookup: CDR1 MGHDK, CDR2 SYGVNS. The CDR3 contains 14 residues. CDR3 residues: CASSFGHMFSPLHF. CDR3 sequence (DNA): TGTGCCAGCAGCTTCGGACATATGTTCTCACCCCTCCACTTT. Based on the CDR3 plus reference TRBV25-1 and TRBJ1-6, the full variable domain is EADIYQTPRYLVIGTGKKITLECSQTMGHDKMYWYQQDPGMELHLIHYSYGVNSTEKGDLSSESTVSRIRTEHFPLTLESARPSHTSQYLCASSFGHMFSPLHFGNGTRLTVT.

CDR3 loop: CSASRTYEQYF. The CDR3 DNA sequence: TGCAGTGCTAGTAGGACCTACGAGCAGTACTTC. The chain joins TRBV20-1 to TRBJ2-7, with no clear D. V was shortened by 3 bases and J by 2 bases, with 5 bases between the two germline ends. The CDR3 length is 11 residues. Germline lookup yields CDR1 DFQATT and CDR2 SNEGSKA (reference sequence).

This clonotype occurred many times. The chain combines TRBV6-5 with TRBJ1-2; D not certain. Per germline, CDR1 MNHEY and CDR2 SVGAGI. The CDR3 contains 15 residues. V gave up 4 bases and J gave up 1 base, with 13 bases separating them. The CDR3 loop reads CASSWGSSYNYGYTF. DNA for the CDR3: TGTGCCAGCAGTTGGGGATCGTCCTATAACTATGGCTACACCTTC.

Regarding this clonotype: One end of the junction fails to match germline, which may point to a read error. This chain links TRBV12-3 or TRBV12-4 with TRBJ1-4, with D uncertain. The CDR3 spans 13 residues. This CDR3 reads CASSLDTGEKLFF. For the CDR3, the DNA is TGTGCCAGCAGTTTAGATACGGGTGAAAAGCTGTTTTTT.

This clonotype has ten or more counts. CDR3 residues: CAITPHGNTEAFF. The CDR3 bases are TGTGCCATCACCCCACACGGAAACACTGAAGCTTTCTTT. The chain uses TRBV10-3 and TRBJ1-1, with D unclear. Trimming left V 7 bases short and J 2 bases short, with 11 bases between. CDR1 and CDR2 (germline): ENHRY, SYGVKD. The CDR3 is 13 residues long.

The CDR3 is CASSLKTDTQYF. The CDR3 DNA sequence: TGTGCCAGCAGCTTAAAAACAGATACGCAGTATTTT. The chain has TRBV11-2 and TRBJ2-3; D is unclear. V lost 2 bases to trimming and J lost 3 bases, with 3 bases between them. CDR1 is SGHAT, CDR2 FQNNGV, per germline. The CDR3 runs 12 residues.

Worth noting for this clonotype: Since a far larger clone is one base different, this is likely a read error. V and J are TRBV6-4 and TRBJ2-3; 10 bases are a match to TRBD2. CDR1 MRHNA and CDR2 SNTAGT come from the germline V gene. The CDR3 runs to 17 residues. CDR3 nucleotide sequence: TGTGCCAGCAGTTACTCGAAGAGCGGGGGGGTTGCAGATAAGCAGTATTTT. Protein: CASSYSKSGGVADKQYF.

This clonotype was observed at least ten times. This chain uses TRBV5-8 with TRBJ1-6; D is unresolved. In germline, CDR1 is SGHTS, CDR2 YDEGEE. V was cut by 0 bases and J by 9 bases, with 16 bases left in between. The CDR3 is 16 amino acids. The CDR3: CASSLVTTTTGSPLHF. DNA for the CDR3: TGTGCCAGCAGCTTGGTCACAACGACGACGGGTTCACCCCTCCACTTT.

This clonotype was seen just once. Sequence at one end of the junction differs from germline and may be a read error. This sequence joins TRBV2 and TRBJ2-7, with no clear D. This CDR3 is 11 amino acids long. Germline V gene sequence: CDR1 SNHLY, CDR2 FYNNEI. CDR3 coding DNA: TGTTCCAGCATGGCCGTCTACGAGCAGTACTTC. Protein: CSSMAVYEQYF.

The chain links TRBV19 to TRBJ1-2, with 11 bases identical to TRBD1. The CDR3 is 15 residues long. V was pared by 3 bases and J by 8 bases, with 8 bases of the junction left unmatched. Germline V gene data show CDR1 as LNHDA and CDR2 as SQIVND (reference sequence). The CDR3 protein is CASSISDRGRGGYTF. The CDR3 region has the DNA TGTGCCAGTAGTATCTCGGACAGGGGGCGAGGGGGCTACACCTTC.

V and J are TRBV6-1 and TRBJ2-7; 7 bases line up with TRBD2. Per the germline V gene, CDR1 is MNHNS and CDR2 is SASEGT. With 7 bases clipped from V and 0 bases from J, the junction kept 3 bases outside the gene matches. The CDR3 spans 13 residues. As DNA, the CDR3 is TGTGCCAGCACTGGGACTATCTCCTACGAGCAGTACTTC. Protein sequence: CASTGTISYEQYF.

V usage is TRBV7-8 and J usage is TRBJ2-2; possible D gene TRBD2, 5 bases. Trimming left V 5 bases short and J 9 bases short, with 25 bases between. Germline lookup yields CDR1 SGHVS and CDR2 FQNEAQ. The CDR3 length is 17 residues. The CDR3 region has the DNA TGTGCCAGCAGCGCACTTCGGGGAGTCGGTTTGGGAAGGGAGCTGTTTTTT. It translates to CASSALRGVGLGRELFF.

This clonotype was found once. The chain is built from TRBV6-5 and TRBJ2-7; 11 nucleotides line up with TRBD2. CDR3 size: 16 residues. In germline, CDR1 is MNHEY, CDR2 SVGAGI. The V gene end was trimmed by 4 bases and the J gene end by 5 bases; junction bases not matched to a gene: 10. This CDR3 reads CASSSGVLAGVHEQYF. In nucleotides, the CDR3 is TGTGCCAGCAGTTCGGGAGTACTAGCGGGAGTTCACGAGCAGTACTTC.

Points on this clonotype: Mismatch with germline at one junction end may stem from a read error. J is TRBJ1-5 and V is TRBV4-1, with D unclear. CDR1 and CDR2 from the germline V gene are MGHRA and YSYEKL. This CDR3 spans 16 amino acids. The CDR3 bases are TGCGCCAGCAGCCAAGTACTCGCAGGTCGTAATCATCCCCAGCATTTT. Its protein product is CASSQVLAGRNHPQHF.

Many counts were recorded for this clonotype. The rearrangement joins TRBV20-1 to TRBJ1-2; D not certain. The germline V gene encodes CDR1 DFQATT and CDR2 SNEGSKA (reference sequence). The ends were cut back, 1 base at V and 3 bases at J, with 12 bases in the middle. The CDR3 spans 14 residues. The CDR3 nucleotides are TGCAGTGCTAGAGTAGGAGCCAGTCACTATGGCTACACCTTC. It specifies CSARVGASHYGYTF.

The gene calls are TRBV7-8 and TRBJ1-2; 10 bases are a match to TRBD1. With V trimmed by 2 bases and J by 4 bases, 7 bases remained unmatched. Germline V gene sequence: CDR1 SGHVS, CDR2 FQNEAQ. The CDR3 covers 16 residues. The CDR3 nucleotides are TGTGCCAGCAGCTTATATTACAGGACAGGGGGCTATGGCTACACCTTC. Protein product: CASSLYYRTGGYGYTF. The variable domain in full, with the rest retrieved from reference TRBV7-8 and TRBJ1-2, is GAGVSQSPRYKVAKRGQDVALRCDPISGHVSLFWYQQALGQGPEFLTYFQNEAQLDKSGLPSDRFFAERPEGSVSTLKIQRTQQEDSAVYLCASSLYYRTGGYGYTFGSGTRLTVV.

Comments on this clonotype: It is likely a read error: a sequence one base away is far more abundant. V is TRBV6-4 and J is TRBJ2-1, with D possibly being TRBD1 (6 bases). The germline V gene has CDR1 MRHNA and CDR2 SNTAGT. Trimming stripped 6 bases from V and 4 bases from J, with 19 bases between. The CDR3 has 16 residues. CDR3 region: CASRHTNPGQYNEQFF. Written as DNA, the CDR3 is TGTGCCAGCAGACACACGAACCCCGGACAGTACAATGAGCAGTTCTTC.

In this sample, this clonotype turned up many times. The chain joins TRBV12-5 to TRBJ2-5, with 8 positions matching TRBD1. CDR1 and CDR2 from the germline V gene are LGHNT and FRNRAP. This CDR3 is 13 amino acids long. V gave up 6 bases and J gave up 7 bases; unmatched junction bases: 7. The CDR3 loop reads CASGRQGFGTQYF. The CDR3 DNA follows: TGTGCTAGTGGCCGACAGGGGTTTGGGACCCAGTACTTC.

This clonotype rates as medium-sized (0.01 to 0.1%). CDR3 residues: CASSLEGDRPQHF. Written as DNA, the CDR3 is TGCGCCAGCAGCTTGGAAGGGGATAGGCCCCAGCATTTT. This chain links TRBV5-1 with TRBJ1-5; a possible D gene is TRBD1 (5 bases). V dropped 0 bases and J dropped 9 bases, with 10 bases sitting between them. This CDR3 has 13 amino acids. The V gene's germline CDR1 is SGHRS and CDR2 YFSETQ.

This clonotype was detected many times. The CDR3 DNA sequence: TGTGCCACCAGCTTGTGGGAGGGCGAAGAGACCCAGTACTTC. Translation: CATSLWEGEETQYF. This sequence joins TRBV15 and TRBJ2-5, with 7 nucleotides matching TRBD2. J gave up 3 bases and V 5 bases, and 6 bases lay outside the gene matches. CDR1 is LNHNV and CDR2 is YYDKDF in the germline V gene (reference sequence). This CDR3 comprises 14 residues.

This clonotype rates as medium-sized. V usage is TRBV12-3 or TRBV12-4 and J usage is TRBJ1-1; D remains unclear. The length of the CDR3 is 15 residues. V was cut by 1 base and J by 4 bases, with 13 bases left in between. The CDR3 sequence: CASSLGLSFATEAFF. The CDR3 bases are TGTGCCAGCAGTTTAGGGCTCTCCTTTGCCACTGAAGCTTTCTTT.

In this sample, this clonotype turned up many times. The chain couples TRBV4-1 to TRBJ2-3, with 7 bases aligning to TRBD2. CDR3 length equals 15 residues. The J segment lost 2 bases and the V segment lost 2 bases, leaving 4 bases of the junction unmatched. Germline loops: CDR1 MGHRA, CDR2 YSYEKL. This chain's CDR3 is CASSQIGGNTDTQYF. The CDR3 DNA is TGCGCCAGCAGCCAAATCGGGGGGAACACAGATACGCAGTATTTT.

The chain recombines TRBV6-5 with TRBJ2-7, with D unclear. The germline V gene has CDR1 MNHEY and CDR2 SVGAGI. Trimming shortened V by 4 bases and J by 0 bases, and 10 bases separated the two germline ends. The CDR3 consists of 14 residues. The CDR3 coding sequence is TGTGCCAGCAGTTCTCAAAGGGACTCCTACGAGCAGTACTTC. It is translated as CASSSQRDSYEQYF.

In this sample, this clonotype turned up many times. The genes are TRBV7-9 and TRBJ2-1, with unresolved D. The length of the CDR3 is 14 residues. The ends were cut back, 7 bases at V and 5 bases at J, with 15 bases in the middle. Germline CDR1 SEHNR, CDR2 FQNEAQ (reference sequence). CDR3 sequence reads: CASTESLINNEQFF. The CDR3 coding sequence is TGTGCCAGCACCGAGTCACTAATAAACAATGAGCAGTTCTTC.

This clonotype was seen only once. The chain carries TRBV7-9 and TRBJ2-3, with D maybe TRBD2 (5 bases). The CDR3 length is 15 residues. Germline CDR1 SEHNR, CDR2 FQNEAQ (reference sequence). V was clipped by 3 bases and J by 0 bases, with 10 bases between them. CDR3 region: CASSLTGISTDTQYF. In nucleotides, the CDR3 is TGTGCCAGCAGCTTGACGGGGATAAGCACAGATACGCAGTATTTT.

Concerning this clonotype itself: This may be a read error, as it is one base from a much larger clone. The chain recombines TRBV7-2 with TRBJ2-3, with TRBD2 identical over 8 bases. The length of the CDR3 is 19 residues. V lost 7 bases to trimming and J lost 4 bases; unmatched junction nucleotides: 22. Germline V gives CDR1 SGHTA, CDR2 FQGNSA. The CDR3 DNA sequence: TGTGCCAGCAACACTTTACCGTCTGTCCAGCGGGGGTTTGCAGATACGCAGTATTTT. It translates to CASNTLPSVQRGFADTQYF.

This clonotype is termed medium-sized. This chain joins TRBV6-1 and TRBJ2-2, with 10 bases aligning to TRBD2. The CDR3 has 14 residues. V shed 5 bases, J shed 6 bases, and the junction held 3 bases outside the gene matches. In germline, CDR1 is MNHNS, CDR2 SASEGT. In DNA form, the CDR3 reads TGTGCCAGCAGTCAGCGGGGGGGCCCCGGGGAGCTGTTTTTT. This codes for CASSQRGGPGELFF.

This clonotype showed up many times. This chain joins TRBV28 and TRBJ2-2, with 8 bases fitting TRBD2. Germline V gene lookup returns CDR1 MDHEN and CDR2 SYDVKM. Unmatched junction bases numbered 4, after V lost 5 bases and J lost 2 bases. The CDR3 contains 15 residues. This CDR3 is CASSGRTSNTGELFF. CDR3 nucleotides: TGTGCCAGCAGTGGCCGGACTAGCAACACCGGGGAGCTGTTTTTT.

In the case of this clonotype: A read error is likely here: a far larger clone is one base away. This sequence joins TRBV6-2 or TRBV6-3 and TRBJ1-1; D not certain. The CDR3 sequence is 13 residues long. Germline V gives CDR1 MNHEY, CDR2 SVGEGT. The CDR3 is CASSNLQNAEAFF. The CDR3 coding sequence is TGTGCCAGCAGTAATCTACAGAACGCTGAAGCTTTCTTT.

This clonotype was counted at least ten times. V and J are TRBV20-1 and TRBJ2-1; D possibly uses TRBD1 or TRBD2 (6 bases each). The CDR3 loop spans 13 amino acids. Germline values: CDR1 DFQATT, CDR2 SNEGSKA (reference sequence). With 5 bases removed from V and 4 bases from J, the gap between germline ends came to 12 bases. CDR3 loop: CSALQGTYNEQFF. CDR3 DNA: TGCAGTGCTCTTCAGGGGACTTACAATGAGCAGTTCTTC.